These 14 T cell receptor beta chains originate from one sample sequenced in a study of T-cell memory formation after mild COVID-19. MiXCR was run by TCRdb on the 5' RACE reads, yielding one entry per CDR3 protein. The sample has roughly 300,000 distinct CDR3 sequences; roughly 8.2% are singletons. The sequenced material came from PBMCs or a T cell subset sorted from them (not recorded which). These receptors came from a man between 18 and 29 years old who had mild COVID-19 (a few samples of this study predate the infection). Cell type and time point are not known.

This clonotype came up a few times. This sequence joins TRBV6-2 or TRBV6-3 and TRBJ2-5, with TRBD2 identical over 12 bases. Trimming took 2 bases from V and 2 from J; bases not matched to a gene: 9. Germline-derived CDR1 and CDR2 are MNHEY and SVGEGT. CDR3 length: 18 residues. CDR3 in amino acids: CASSYRRLAGALQETQYF. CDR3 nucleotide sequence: TGTGCCAGCAGTTACCGCCGACTAGCGGGGGCCCTACAAGAGACCCAGTACTTC.

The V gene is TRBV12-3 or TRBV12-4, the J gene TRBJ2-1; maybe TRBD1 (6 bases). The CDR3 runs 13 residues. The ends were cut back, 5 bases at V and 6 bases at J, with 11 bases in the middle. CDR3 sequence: CASSLRQVNEQFF. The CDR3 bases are TGTGCCAGCAGTCTTCGACAGGTCAATGAGCAGTTCTTC.

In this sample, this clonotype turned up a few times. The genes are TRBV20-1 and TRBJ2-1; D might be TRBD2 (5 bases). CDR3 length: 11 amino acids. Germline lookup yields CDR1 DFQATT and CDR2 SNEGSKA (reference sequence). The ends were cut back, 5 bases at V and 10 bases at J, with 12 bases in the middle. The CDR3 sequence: CSADEGSEQFF. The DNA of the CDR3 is TGCAGTGCTGACGAGGGATCCGAGCAGTTCTTC.

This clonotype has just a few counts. CDR3: CASSGGGTSSYEQYF. The CDR3 DNA is TGCGCCAGCAGCGGCGGGGGGACGAGCTCCTACGAGCAGTACTTC. This chain connects TRBV5-1 to TRBJ2-7; 8 nucleotides agree with TRBD2. The length of the CDR3 is 15 residues. V dropped 4 bases and J dropped 0; count of bases not matched to a gene: 6. The germline gives CDR1 SGHRS, CDR2 YFSETQ.

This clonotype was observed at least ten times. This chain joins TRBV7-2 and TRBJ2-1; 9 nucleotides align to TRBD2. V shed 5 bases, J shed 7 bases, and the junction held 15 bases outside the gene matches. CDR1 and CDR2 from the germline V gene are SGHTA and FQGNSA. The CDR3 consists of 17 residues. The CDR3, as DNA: TGTGCCAGCAGCAGACCCCCCGGGCGGGGGGGCCTAAATGAGCAGTTCTTC. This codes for CASSRPPGRGGLNEQFF.

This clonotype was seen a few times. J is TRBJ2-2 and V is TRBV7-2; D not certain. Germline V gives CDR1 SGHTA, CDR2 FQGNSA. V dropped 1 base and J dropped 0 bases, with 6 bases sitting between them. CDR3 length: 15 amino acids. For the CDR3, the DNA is TGTGCCAGCAGCTTAGGGAATCCGAACACCGGGGAGCTGTTTTTT. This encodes CASSLGNPNTGELFF.

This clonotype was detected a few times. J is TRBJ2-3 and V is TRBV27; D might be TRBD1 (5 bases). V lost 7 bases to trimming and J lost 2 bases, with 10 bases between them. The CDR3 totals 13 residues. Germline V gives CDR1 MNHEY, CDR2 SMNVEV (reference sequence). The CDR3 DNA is TGTGCCAGCAACCCGACAGACACAGATACGCAGTATTTT. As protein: CASNPTDTDTQYF.

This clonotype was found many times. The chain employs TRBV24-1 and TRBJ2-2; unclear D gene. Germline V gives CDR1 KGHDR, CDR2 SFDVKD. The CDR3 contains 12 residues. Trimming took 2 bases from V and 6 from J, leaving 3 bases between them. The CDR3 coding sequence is TGTGCCACCAGTGATTCAGCCGGGGAGCTGTTTTTT. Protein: CATSDSAGELFF.

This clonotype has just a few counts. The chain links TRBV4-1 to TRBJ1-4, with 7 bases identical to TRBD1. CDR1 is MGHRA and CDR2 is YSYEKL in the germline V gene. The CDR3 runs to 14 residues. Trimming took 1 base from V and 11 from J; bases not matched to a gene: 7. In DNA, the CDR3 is TGCGCCAGCAGCCAAGTCGCAGGGGGAGGTAAACTGTTTTTT. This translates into CASSQVAGGGKLFF.

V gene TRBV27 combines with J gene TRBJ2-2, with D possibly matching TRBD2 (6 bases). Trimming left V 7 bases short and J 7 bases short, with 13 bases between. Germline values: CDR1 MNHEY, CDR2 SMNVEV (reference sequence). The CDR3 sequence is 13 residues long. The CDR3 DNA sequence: TGTGCCAGCAACATCGGGGGACGCGGGGAGCTGTTTTTT. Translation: CASNIGGRGELFF.

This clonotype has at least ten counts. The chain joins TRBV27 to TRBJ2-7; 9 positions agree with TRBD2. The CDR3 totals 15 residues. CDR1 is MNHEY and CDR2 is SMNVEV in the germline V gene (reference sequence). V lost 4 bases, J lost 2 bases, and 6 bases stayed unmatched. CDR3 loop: CASSYKAGGAYEQYF. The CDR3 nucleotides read TGTGCCAGCAGTTATAAAGCGGGGGGCGCCTACGAGCAGTACTTC.

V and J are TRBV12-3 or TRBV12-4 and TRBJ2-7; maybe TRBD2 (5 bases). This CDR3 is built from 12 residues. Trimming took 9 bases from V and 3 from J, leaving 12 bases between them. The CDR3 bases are TGTGCCAGTACCGGAGGTGGCTACGAGCAGTACTTC. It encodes CASTGGGYEQYF.

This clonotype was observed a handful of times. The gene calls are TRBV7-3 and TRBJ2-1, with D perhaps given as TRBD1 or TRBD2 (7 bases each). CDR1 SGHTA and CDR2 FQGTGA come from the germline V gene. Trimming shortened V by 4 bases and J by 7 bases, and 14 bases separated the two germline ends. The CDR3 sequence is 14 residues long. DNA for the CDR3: TGTGCCAGCAGCTCCCAGGGGGGGCTTAATGAGCAGTTCTTC. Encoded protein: CASSSQGGLNEQFF.

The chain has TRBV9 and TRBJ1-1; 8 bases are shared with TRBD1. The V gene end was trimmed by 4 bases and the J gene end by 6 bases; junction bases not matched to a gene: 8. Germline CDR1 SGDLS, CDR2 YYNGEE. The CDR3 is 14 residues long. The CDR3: CASSTQTGDAEAFF. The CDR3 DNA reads TGTGCCAGCAGCACCCAGACAGGGGACGCTGAAGCTTTCTTT.